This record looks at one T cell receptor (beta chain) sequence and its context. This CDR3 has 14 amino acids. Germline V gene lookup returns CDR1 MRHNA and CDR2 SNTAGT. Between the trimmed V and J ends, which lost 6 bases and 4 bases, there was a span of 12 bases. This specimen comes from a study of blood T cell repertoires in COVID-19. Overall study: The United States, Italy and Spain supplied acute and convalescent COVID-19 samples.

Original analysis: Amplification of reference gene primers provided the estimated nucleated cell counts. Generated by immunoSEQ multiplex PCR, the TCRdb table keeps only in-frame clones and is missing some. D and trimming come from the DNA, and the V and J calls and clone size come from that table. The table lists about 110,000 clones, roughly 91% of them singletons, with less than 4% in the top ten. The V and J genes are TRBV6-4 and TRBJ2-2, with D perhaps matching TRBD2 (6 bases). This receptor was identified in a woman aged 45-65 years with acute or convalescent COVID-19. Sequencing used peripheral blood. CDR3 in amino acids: CASSDGLTTGELFF. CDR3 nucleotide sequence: TGTGCCAGCAGCGACGGACTAACCACCGGGGAGCTGTTTTTT.